The source of this T cell receptor beta chain is a study of blood T cell repertoires in COVID-19. Study overall: Sites across the United States, Italy and Spain contributed samples from acute and convalescent COVID-19.

Germline loops: CDR1 ENHRY, CDR2 SYGVKD. J gave up 7 bases and V 5 bases, and 11 bases lay outside the gene matches. This CDR3 has 16 residues. Libraries were prepared by immunoSEQ multiplex PCR; TCRdb keeps only in-frame clonotypes and omits some of them. The top ten clones hold 0.45% to 0.65% of a sample with under 200,000 clones, over 90% of them seen once. This sequence was found in a middle-aged man with acute or convalescent COVID-19. The gene calls are TRBV10-3 and TRBJ2-1; 10 bases match TRBD2. The source material was peripheral blood. This CDR3 reads CAISTTSGAVENEQFF. The CDR3 nucleotides are TGTGCCATCAGTACTACTAGCGGGGCCGTCGAAAATGAGCAGTTCTTC.